The 6 T cell receptor beta chains below all came from one sample that was sequenced in a study of cytomegalovirus exposure and HLA in healthy donors. The PCR was carried out with 60 Vbeta primers and 13 Jbeta primers. Repertoires were generated with immunoSEQ multiplex PCR, while TCRdb's copy carries only in-frame clones and drops some. In the table there are 110,000 or so clones, around four fifths of which are singletons. Material for sequencing was PBMCs. All receptors come from a man aged 25-45 years in good health and CMV-seronegative.

This clone was seen only once. The chain has TRBV5-1 and TRBJ1-5; TRBD1 matches at 7 bases. V lost 2 bases, J lost 0 bases, and 2 bases stayed unmatched. The germline CDR1 and CDR2 sequences are SGHRS and YFSETQ. This CDR3 region has 15 residues. In DNA, the CDR3 is TGCGCCAGCAGCTTAGACAGGGCTAGCAATCAGCCCCAGCATTTT. Translated: CASSLDRASNQPQHF.

In nucleotides, the CDR3 is TGTGCCAGCCGAGTAACCGGGACTGCCAATAATGAGCAGTTCTTC. Translation gives CASRVTGTANNEQFF. The rearrangement links TRBV7-8 to TRBJ2-1, with D perhaps TRBD2 (6 bases). This CDR3 spans 15 amino acids. V was pared by 8 bases and J by 7 bases, with 21 bases between. Germline V gives CDR1 SGHVS, CDR2 FQNEAQ.

The chain carries TRBV10-1 and TRBJ1-2; 9 nucleotides align to TRBD1. Germline V gene sequence: CDR1 WNHNN, CDR2 SYGVQD (reference sequence). Trimming took 2 bases from V and 5 from J; bases not matched to a gene: 6. This CDR3 comprises 15 residues. CDR3 loop: CASSETRTGEYGYTF. The CDR3 nucleotides are TGCGCCAGCAGTGAGACCCGGACAGGGGAGTATGGCTACACCTTC.

CDR3 sequence reads: CAWGTGFSNQPQHF. The CDR3 DNA sequence: TGTGCCTGGGGGACAGGGTTTAGCAATCAGCCCCAGCATTTT. V is TRBV30 and J is TRBJ1-5, with 9 nucleotides matching TRBD1. Germline loops: CDR1 GTSNPN, CDR2 SVGIG (reference sequence). The CDR3 length is 14 residues. With 5 bases clipped from V and 0 bases from J, the junction kept 2 bases outside the gene matches.

This clone was picked up a small number of times. The CDR3 region has the DNA TGCGCCAGCAGCTGCAGACAGGTTCTTCAGCCCCAGCATTTT. It specifies CASSCRQVLQPQHF. The chain has TRBV10-1 and TRBJ1-5, with a weak D call TRBD1 (6 bases). CDR1 and CDR2 (germline): WNHNN, SYGVQD (reference sequence). The CDR3 extends over 14 amino acids. V lost 6 bases and J 6 bases, leaving 15 bases between the germline ends.

The chain combines TRBV28 with TRBJ1-5; 7 bases map to TRBD1. CDR1 and CDR2 (germline): MDHEN, SYDVKM. V trimming: 5 bases; J trimming: 3 bases; junction bases outside the gene matches: 7. The CDR3 consists of 15 residues. The CDR3 spells CASSTIQGTNQPQHF. The CDR3 region has the DNA TGTGCCAGCAGTACTATACAGGGGACCAATCAGCCCCAGCATTTT.